This TCR beta chain is from a study of CD8+ T cells in alopecia areata. Overall study results and limits: Expanded CD8+ clones among the top 100, as well as scalp clonality, were significantly decreased by tofacitinib. Affected scalp, especially in alopecia totalis/universalis, had a higher clonality than normal scalp did.

After isolation, RNA underwent reverse transcription to generate cDNA as the sequencing template. TCRdb's copy holds only in-frame clones and misses some; the assay was immunoSEQ multiplex PCR. This table holds 90,000 to 120,000 clones, about four fifths found once. Treatment indicated: oral pan-JAK inhibitor, 5-10 mg twice daily. The CDR3 is 11 amino acids. Germline CDR1 is SGHAT and CDR2 is FQNNGV. The ends were cut back, 5 bases at V and 7 bases at J, with 8 bases in the middle. Concerning this clone: As yet, its antigen is unknown.

The origin of this receptor is a human donor with alopecia areata. The sample consisted of CD8+ T cells sorted from blood, taken at week 24, from a patient treated with tofacitinib. The rearrangement uses TRBV11-2 and TRBJ1-2; no definite D call. This CDR3 reads CASSVTSGYTF. CDR3 coding DNA: TGTGCCAGCAGCGTTACAAGTGGCTACACCTTC.